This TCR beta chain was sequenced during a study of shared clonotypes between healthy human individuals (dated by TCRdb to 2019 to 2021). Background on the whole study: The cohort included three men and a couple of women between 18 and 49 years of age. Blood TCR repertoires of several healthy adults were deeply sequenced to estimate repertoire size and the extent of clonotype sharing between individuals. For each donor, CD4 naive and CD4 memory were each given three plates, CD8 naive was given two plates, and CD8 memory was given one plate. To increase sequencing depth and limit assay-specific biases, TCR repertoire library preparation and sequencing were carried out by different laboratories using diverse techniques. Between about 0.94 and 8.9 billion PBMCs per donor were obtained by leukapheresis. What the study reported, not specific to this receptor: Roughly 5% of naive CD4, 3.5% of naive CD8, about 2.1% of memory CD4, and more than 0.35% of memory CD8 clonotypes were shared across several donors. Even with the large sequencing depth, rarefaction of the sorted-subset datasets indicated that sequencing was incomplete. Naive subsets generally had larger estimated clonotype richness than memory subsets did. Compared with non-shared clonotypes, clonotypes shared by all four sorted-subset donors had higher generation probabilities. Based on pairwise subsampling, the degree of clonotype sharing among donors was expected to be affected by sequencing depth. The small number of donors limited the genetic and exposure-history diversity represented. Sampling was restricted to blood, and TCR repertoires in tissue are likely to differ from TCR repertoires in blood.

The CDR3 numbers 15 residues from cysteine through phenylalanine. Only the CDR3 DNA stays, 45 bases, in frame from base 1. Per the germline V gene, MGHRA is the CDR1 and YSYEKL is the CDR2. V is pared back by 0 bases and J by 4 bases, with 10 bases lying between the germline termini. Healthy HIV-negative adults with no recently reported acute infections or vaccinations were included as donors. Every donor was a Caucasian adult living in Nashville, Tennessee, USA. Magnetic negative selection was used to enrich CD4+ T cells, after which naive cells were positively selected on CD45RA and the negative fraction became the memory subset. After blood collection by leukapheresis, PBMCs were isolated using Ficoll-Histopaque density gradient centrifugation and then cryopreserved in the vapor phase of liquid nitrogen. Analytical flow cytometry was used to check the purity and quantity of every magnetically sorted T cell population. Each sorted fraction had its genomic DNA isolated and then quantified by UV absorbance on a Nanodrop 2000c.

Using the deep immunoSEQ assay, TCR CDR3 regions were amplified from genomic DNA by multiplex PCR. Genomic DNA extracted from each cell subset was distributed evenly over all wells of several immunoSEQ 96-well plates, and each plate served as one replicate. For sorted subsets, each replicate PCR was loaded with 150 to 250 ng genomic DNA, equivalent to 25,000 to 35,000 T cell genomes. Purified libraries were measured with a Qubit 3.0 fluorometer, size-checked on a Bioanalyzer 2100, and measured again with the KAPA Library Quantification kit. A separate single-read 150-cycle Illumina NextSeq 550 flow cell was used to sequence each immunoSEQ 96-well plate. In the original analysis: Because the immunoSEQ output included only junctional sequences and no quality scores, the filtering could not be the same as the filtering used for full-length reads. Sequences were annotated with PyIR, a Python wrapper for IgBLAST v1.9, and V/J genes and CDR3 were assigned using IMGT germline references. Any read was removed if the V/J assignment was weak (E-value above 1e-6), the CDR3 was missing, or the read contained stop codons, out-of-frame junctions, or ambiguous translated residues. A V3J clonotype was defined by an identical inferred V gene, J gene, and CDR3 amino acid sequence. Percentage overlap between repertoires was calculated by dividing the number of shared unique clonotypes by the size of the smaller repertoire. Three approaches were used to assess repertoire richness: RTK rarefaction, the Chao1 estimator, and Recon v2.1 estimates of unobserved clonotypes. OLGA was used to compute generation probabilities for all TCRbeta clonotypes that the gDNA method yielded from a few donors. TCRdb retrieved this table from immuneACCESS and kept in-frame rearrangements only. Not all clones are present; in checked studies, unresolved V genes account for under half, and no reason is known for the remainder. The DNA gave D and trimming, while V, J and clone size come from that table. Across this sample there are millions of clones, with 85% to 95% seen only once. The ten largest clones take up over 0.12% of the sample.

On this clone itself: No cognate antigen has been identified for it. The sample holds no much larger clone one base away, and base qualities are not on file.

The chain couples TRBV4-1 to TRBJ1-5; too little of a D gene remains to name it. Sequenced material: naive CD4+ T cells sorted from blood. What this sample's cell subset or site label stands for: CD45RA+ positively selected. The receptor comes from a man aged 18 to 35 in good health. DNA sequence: TGCGCCAGCAGCCAAGATGGGCAGGTTAATCAGCCCCAGCATTTT. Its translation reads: CASSQDGQVNQPQHF.